This T cell receptor beta chain came from a study of blood T cell repertoires in COVID-19. Study background: Samples of COVID-19 (acute and convalescent) were obtained from the United States, Italy and Spain. T cells, B-cell-depleted T cells, or PBMCs provided the cDNA or gDNA that served as material.

As processed by the authors: For nucleated cells, counts were estimated from reference gene primer amplification. The protocol was immunoSEQ multiplex PCR, while the TCRdb copy is restricted to in-frame clones and leaves out a portion. V and J calls plus clone size are reproduced from that table; the DNA served to infer D and trimming. This sample has about 440,000 clones, with 70% to 90% found just once. CDR3 length: 16 amino acids. Germline lookup yields CDR1 SGHKS and CDR2 YYEKEE (reference sequence). Trimming took 4 bases from V and 5 from J; bases not matched to a gene: 12. Followed longitudinally, the Seattle patients had been enrolled during active infection.

Input material: peripheral blood. The clonotype comes from a woman aged 50 to 65 with COVID-19, enrolled during active disease. V usage is TRBV5-5 and J usage is TRBJ1-5; TRBD1 aligns across 7 bases. The CDR3 loop reads CASSAFPTGSDQPQHF. CDR3 nucleotides: TGTGCCAGCAGCGCCTTTCCGACAGGGAGTGATCAGCCCCAGCATTTT. Looking up the rest from reference TRBV5-5 and TRBJ1-5 gives the full variable domain: DAGVTQSPTHLIKTRGQQVTLRCSPISGHKSVSWYQQVLGQGPQFIFQYYEKEERGRGNFPDRFSARQFPNYSSELNVNALLLGDSALYLCASSAFPTGSDQPQHFGDGTRLSIL.